One and the same sample provided the 19 T cell receptor beta chains below, sequenced in a study of early T cells in non-severe SARS-CoV-2 infection. TCRdb processed the 5' RACE reads anew with MiXCR; each CDR3 protein has one entry. The sample has 35,000 to 40,000 distinct CDR3 sequences, 3.9% seen once. Sequences were obtained from whole blood. These receptors were collected from an adult who was a healthcare worker with PCR-confirmed SARS-CoV-2 infection or an uninfected control (not recorded which).

This clonotype was counted ten times or more. The chain joins TRBV20-1 to TRBJ2-4, with TRBD2 matching over 7 bases. The CDR3 totals 14 residues. The germline V gene encodes CDR1 DFQATT and CDR2 SNEGSKA (reference sequence). The junction had 8 bases not matched to a gene; V was cut back by 6 bases and J by 3 bases. CDR3 residues: CSAPLRGDKNIQYF. The CDR3 DNA sequence: TGCAGTGCCCCCCTTCGGGGGGACAAAAACATTCAGTACTTC.

This clonotype has a count of ten or more. The V gene is TRBV11-2, the J gene TRBJ2-5; D gene ambiguous. This CDR3 is built from 23 residues. Germline CDR1 and CDR2: SGHAT and FQNNGV. V dropped 2 bases and J dropped 4 bases, with 38 bases sitting between them. In DNA form, the CDR3 reads TGTGCCAGCAGCTTAATATTCCAGTTCATTAGTGAGCGAGCTCTAGGCCCACCAGAGACCCAGTACTTC. Translation: CASSLIFQFISERALGPPETQYF.

This clonotype has ten or more counts. The rearrangement uses TRBV10-3 and TRBJ2-2; 7 nucleotides match TRBD1. V was pared by 8 bases and J by 7 bases, with 13 bases of the junction left unmatched. The CDR3 sequence is 15 residues long. Germline V gene lookup returns CDR1 ENHRY and CDR2 SYGVKD. The CDR3 bases are TGTGCCATCGCCCGCGACAGGGCTGGGAGCGGGGAGCTGTTTTTT. This sequence encodes CAIARDRAGSGELFF.

This clonotype has ten or more counts. The chain couples TRBV5-4 to TRBJ1-3, with 8 bases fitting TRBD1. CDR3 size: 15 residues. The germline V gene has CDR1 SGHNT and CDR2 YYREEE (reference sequence). V dropped 4 bases and J dropped 2; count of bases not matched to a gene: 5. The CDR3: CASSADRAAGNTIYF. In DNA, the CDR3 is TGTGCCAGCAGCGCGGACAGGGCGGCTGGAAACACCATATATTTT.

This clonotype was seen many times. The V and J genes are TRBV10-3 and TRBJ2-5; 7 bases line up with TRBD2. V trimming: 4 bases; J trimming: 3 bases; junction bases outside the gene matches: 14. CDR1 ENHRY and CDR2 SYGVKD come from the germline V gene. This CDR3 comprises 17 residues. The CDR3 bases are TGTGCCATCAGTGCGTCGGAGGTGGCGGGAGAGAAAGAGACCCAGTACTTC. It encodes CAISASEVAGEKETQYF.

This clonotype showed up many times. This chain links TRBV4-1 with TRBJ2-1, with TRBD1 as a possible D gene (6 bases). The CDR3 length is 13 residues. V lost 0 bases and J lost 8, with 8 bases in between. Germline CDR1 is MGHRA and CDR2 is YSYEKL. The CDR3, as DNA: TGCGCCAGCAGCCAAGATAGGGGGTATGAGCAGTTCTTC. Its protein is CASSQDRGYEQFF.

The sample holds many counts of this clonotype. V and J are TRBV13 and TRBJ2-1, with 11 positions matching TRBD2. J gave up 4 bases and V 5 bases, and 4 bases lay outside the gene matches. Germline V lookup: CDR1 PRHDT, CDR2 FYEKMQ (reference sequence). The CDR3 is made up of 15 amino acids. For the CDR3, the DNA is TGTGCCAGCAGCCGGCGGACTAGCGGGTACAATGAGCAGTTCTTC. Translation gives CASSRRTSGYNEQFF.

The chain joins TRBV10-3 to TRBJ2-7; tentatively, D is TRBD1 or TRBD2 (5 bases each). Germline CDR1 ENHRY, CDR2 SYGVKD. The CDR3 is made up of 14 amino acids. The V and J ends lost 6 bases and 3 bases respectively, with 15 bases between them. CDR3 sequence (DNA): TGTGCCATCAGCTCACCGGGACCCAGCTACGAGCAGTACTTC. It is translated as CAISSPGPSYEQYF.

The sample holds many counts of this clonotype. The V gene is TRBV6-1, the J gene TRBJ1-1; tentatively, D is TRBD1 (6 bases). Germline CDR1 and CDR2: MNHNS and SASEGT. Trimming took 0 bases from V and 4 from J, leaving 9 bases between them. There are 14 residues in the CDR3. CDR3 loop: CASSEARRGTEAFF. CDR3 DNA: TGTGCCAGCAGTGAAGCACGCAGGGGCACTGAAGCTTTCTTT.

This clonotype was found many times. J is TRBJ2-7 and V is TRBV4-3, with D maybe TRBD2 (5 bases). The V and J ends lost 5 bases and 5 bases respectively, with 16 bases between them. This CDR3 is 14 amino acids long. The germline CDR1 and CDR2 sequences are LGHNA and YSLEER. The CDR3 reads CASSGGRRLHEQYF. The CDR3, as DNA: TGCGCCAGCAGCGGTGGGAGACGGCTCCACGAGCAGTACTTC.

This clonotype was counted at least ten times. The chain combines TRBV13 with TRBJ2-5; D gene uncertain. CDR1 and CDR2 (germline): PRHDT, FYEKMQ (reference sequence). The CDR3 has 12 amino acids. V lost 5 bases, J lost 5 bases, and 9 bases lay in between. The CDR3 protein is CASSNLLETQYF. The CDR3 DNA reads TGTGCCAGCAGCAATCTATTGGAGACCCAGTACTTC.

The table lists this clonotype with many counts. This chain joins TRBV12-3 or TRBV12-4 and TRBJ1-5, with D possibly TRBD1 on 5 matching bases. The V gene lost 6 bases and the J gene lost 3 bases, with 15 bases spanning the gap. The CDR3 runs to 15 residues. Here the CDR3 DNA reads TGTGCCAGCAGATTACTCCAGGGAGACAATCAGCCCCAGCATTTT. Translating gives CASRLLQGDNQPQHF.

The chain recombines TRBV20-1 with TRBJ2-4; the D is unclear. V lost 0 bases and J 0 bases, leaving 9 bases between the germline ends. In germline, CDR1 is DFQATT, CDR2 SNEGSKA (reference sequence). This CDR3 is 15 amino acids long. The chain's CDR3 is CSARDRTQAKNIQYF. DNA of the CDR3: TGCAGTGCTAGAGACAGGACCCAAGCCAAAAACATTCAGTACTTC.

This clonotype was observed at least ten times. The V call is TRBV28, the J call TRBJ2-7; D remains ambiguous. Germline V gene data show CDR1 as MDHEN and CDR2 as SYDVKM. The CDR3 runs to 12 residues. Between the trimmed V and J ends, which lost 4 bases and 7 bases, there was a span of 11 bases. CDR3 protein: CASSSLTGEQYF. The CDR3 nucleotides read TGTGCCAGCAGTTCCCTTACTGGGGAGCAGTACTTC.

In its sample, this clonotype was seen many times. The rearrangement links TRBV7-3 to TRBJ2-2, with TRBD1 matching over 7 bases. In germline, CDR1 is SGHTA, CDR2 FQGTGA. V lost 2 bases and J lost 7; bases outside the gene matches: 4. The CDR3 runs 14 residues. This chain's CDR3 is CASSLLAGGGELFF. CDR3 DNA: TGTGCCAGCAGCTTATTGGCAGGGGGCGGGGAGCTGTTTTTT.

This clonotype was seen repeatedly, ten times or more. CDR3 DNA: TGTGCTAGTGGTTTGGAAGGACAGGCGGAGCAAGAGACCCAGTACTTC. Translated, it gives CASGLEGQAEQETQYF. The rearrangement links TRBV12-5 to TRBJ2-5; TRBD1 aligns across 7 bases. The CDR3 runs 16 residues. In germline, CDR1 is LGHNT, CDR2 FRNRAP. Losses at the gene ends were 1 base for V and 2 bases for J; bases not matched to a gene: 7. Full variable domain (rest looked up from reference TRBV12-5 and TRBJ2-5): DARVTQTPRHKVTEMGQEVTMRCQPILGHNTVFWYRQTMMQGLELLAYFRNRAPLDDSGMPKDRFSAEMPDATLATLKIQPSEPRDSAVYFCASGLEGQAEQETQYFGPGTRLLVL.

This clonotype was seen repeatedly, ten times or more. The gene calls are TRBV4-1 and TRBJ1-2, with 9 bases identical to TRBD1. V dropped 4 bases and J dropped 7; count of bases not matched to a gene: 13. This CDR3 contains 16 residues. The V gene's germline CDR1 is MGHRA and CDR2 YSYEKL. The CDR3 loop is CASSPRDRDASRGYTF. DNA of the CDR3: TGCGCCAGCAGCCCGAGGGACAGGGACGCCTCACGTGGCTACACCTTC.

This clonotype was found many times. This chain links TRBV20-1 with TRBJ2-3, with TRBD2 matching 11 bases. There are 15 residues in the CDR3. V lost 5 bases, J lost 6 bases, and 10 bases stayed unmatched. Germline lookup yields CDR1 DFQATT and CDR2 SNEGSKA (reference sequence). The DNA for the CDR3 is TGCAGTGCTGGGGGACTAGCGGTCCGGAGTGATACGCAGTATTTT. Protein product: CSAGGLAVRSDTQYF.

This clonotype has ten or more counts. The chain is built from TRBV12-3 or TRBV12-4 and TRBJ2-1; perhaps TRBD2 as D (5 bases). Trimming shortened V by 7 bases and J by 9 bases, and 22 bases separated the two germline ends. The CDR3 extends over 15 amino acids. CDR3 DNA sequence: TGTGCCAGCACTAATCGCGGGTCCGTTAGGAGTGAGCAGTTCTTC. Protein sequence: CASTNRGSVRSEQFF.